The 15 T cell receptor beta chains below come from one sample, sequenced in a study of blood T cell repertoires in COVID-19 (dated by TCRdb to 2020 to 2021). The library came from the immunoSEQ multiplex PCR assay. TCRdb holds this immuneACCESS table with in-frame rearrangements only. Some clones are missing; in checked studies, unresolved V genes explain under half, and the rest has no known cause. The sample profile shows around 260,000 clones; about 86% of them were found once. The ten biggest clones cover under 4.5% of the sample. The sample consisted of PBMCs or T cells enriched from blood (not recorded which). These receptors came from a man aged 30-40 years with acute COVID-19.

In this sample, this clone turned up a few times. The rearrangement links TRBV4-2 to TRBJ2-6, with D unresolved. Trimming took 0 bases from V and 0 from J, leaving 6 bases between them. Germline loops: CDR1 LGHNA, CDR2 YNFKEQ. The CDR3 extends over 16 amino acids. The CDR3: CASSQETNSGANVLTF. The CDR3 nucleotides are TGTGCCAGCAGCCAAGAGACAAACTCTGGGGCCAACGTCCTGACTTTC.

The rearrangement uses TRBV30 and TRBJ1-1; the D is unclear. V dropped 1 base and J dropped 8 bases, with 11 bases sitting between them. The CDR3 length is 12 residues. From germline, CDR1 is GTSNPN and CDR2 SVGIG (reference sequence). The chain's CDR3 is CAWSAGGLEAFF. The CDR3 bases are TGTGCCTGGAGTGCGGGAGGCTTAGAAGCTTTCTTT.

This clone was detected only once. This chain connects TRBV28 to TRBJ2-7, with D possibly being TRBD1 (5 bases). The germline V gene has CDR1 MDHEN and CDR2 SYDVKM. Trimming stripped 6 bases from V and 3 bases from J, with 12 bases between. The CDR3 is 13 amino acids. The chain's CDR3 is CASRARDSYEQYV. In DNA, the CDR3 is TGTGCCAGCAGGGCCAGGGATAGCTACGAGCAGTACGTC.

At least ten counts were recorded for this clone. This sequence joins TRBV6-4 and TRBJ1-1, with TRBD1 matching over 8 bases. There are 16 residues in the CDR3. Germline V lookup: CDR1 MRHNA, CDR2 SNTAGT. The ends lost 8 bases at V and 1 base at J; junction bases unmatched: 12. DNA of the CDR3: TGTGCCAGCCTCAGGGGGCAGGGGAAGAAGAACACTGAAGCTTTCTTT. As protein: CASLRGQGKKNTEAFF.

With respect to this clone: One end of the junction is discordant with germline, which a read error may explain. The genes are TRBV5-1 and TRBJ1-2; 7 bases line up with TRBD1. The CDR3 is made up of 17 amino acids. The V gene's germline CDR1 is SGHRS and CDR2 YFSETQ. CDR3 in amino acids: CASSLAGSTGQTYGYTF. For the CDR3, the DNA is TGTGCCAGCAGCTTGGCCGGTTCGACGGGACAGACCTATGGCTACACCTTC.

This clone was observed a few times. The rearrangement joins TRBV27 to TRBJ1-2; D possibly corresponds to TRBD1 (5 bases). The CDR3 loop spans 14 amino acids. Trimming removed 2 bases at V and 2 bases at J, with 9 bases between. Per the germline V gene, CDR1 is MNHEY and CDR2 is SMNVEV (reference sequence). The CDR3 DNA follows: TGTGCCAGCAGTTTAGGGGGGAGAAACTATGGCTACACCTTC. This gives the protein CASSLGGRNYGYTF.

The rearrangement joins TRBV11-2 to TRBJ2-1; 8 bases line up with TRBD1. After removal of 5 bases from V and 6 bases from J, the junction contained 9 bases not matched to a gene. Germline V gene data show CDR1 as SGHAT and CDR2 as FQNNGV. The CDR3 is made up of 15 amino acids. The CDR3 DNA reads TGTGCCAGCAGCCGTCGGACAGGGTCTGTCAATGAGCAGTTCTTC. This translates into CASSRRTGSVNEQFF.

The chain couples TRBV20-1 to TRBJ1-3; no reliable D call. The V gene lost 3 bases and the J gene lost 6 bases, with 6 bases spanning the gap. CDR3 length: 11 residues. The germline gives CDR1 DFQATT, CDR2 SNEGSKA (reference sequence). CDR3 DNA: TGCAGTGCTAGGAGGGAAAACACCATATATTTT. Its protein is CSARRENTIYF.

The rearrangement joins TRBV29-1 to TRBJ1-2; D may be TRBD1 (5 bases). The CDR3 runs 14 residues. Germline V lookup: CDR1 SQVTM, CDR2 ANQGSEA. Trimming left V 2 bases short and J 4 bases short, with 14 bases between. DNA for the CDR3: TGCAGCGTTGAAAAGGTACAGGACCGCTATGGCTACACCTTC. Its protein product is CSVEKVQDRYGYTF.

The chain employs TRBV6-5 and TRBJ1-1, with D perhaps matching TRBD1 (6 bases). Germline V gives CDR1 MNHEY, CDR2 SVGAGI. The CDR3 runs to 13 residues. Trimming removed 6 bases from V and 3 bases from J, with 11 bases in between. The CDR3 sequence is CASRLQGDTEAFF. DNA for the CDR3: TGTGCCAGCAGGCTACAGGGAGACACTGAAGCTTTCTTT.

The rearrangement links TRBV7-9 to TRBJ1-1; 7 positions match TRBD1. The CDR3 runs to 17 residues. With V trimmed by 8 bases and J by 6 bases, 21 bases remained unmatched. Germline assignment: CDR1 SEHNR and CDR2 FQNEAQ (reference sequence). CDR3 nucleotides: TGTGCCAGCTCTCTGGGTCCCGGGACAGCCAATAGACCTGAAGCTTTCTTT. Protein product: CASSLGPGTANRPEAFF. Drawing the rest from reference TRBV7-9 and TRBJ1-1, the complete variable domain is DTGVSQNPRHKITKRGQNVTFRCDPISEHNRLYWYRQTLGQGPEFLTYFQNEAQLEKSRLLSDRFSAERPKGSFSTLEIQRTEQGDSAMYLCASSLGPGTANRPEAFFGQGTRLTVV.

The chain couples TRBV6-2 or TRBV6-3 to TRBJ2-1, with D perhaps TRBD1 (6 bases). V was pared by 6 bases and J by 4 bases, with 19 bases between. The germline V gene has CDR1 MNHEY and CDR2 SVGEGT. This CDR3 contains 16 residues. The CDR3 nucleotides are TGTGCCAGCAGCCCCCCCCGTTGGACAGCGTACAATGAGCAGTTCTTC. As protein: CASSPPRWTAYNEQFF.

This chain joins TRBV19 and TRBJ2-1; 7 bases align to TRBD2. This CDR3 comprises 14 residues. Germline CDR1 reads LNHDA; CDR2 reads SQIVND (reference sequence). The junction had 12 bases not matched to a gene; V was cut back by 7 bases and J by 9 bases. CDR3 sequence: CASNFLAARGEQFF. As DNA, the CDR3 is TGTGCCAGTAATTTCCTAGCGGCCCGGGGTGAGCAGTTCTTC.

In nucleotides, the CDR3 is TGTGCCAGCAGTCCCCAGGGATGGGGCTATGGCTACACCTTC. It specifies CASSPQGWGYGYTF. The chain links TRBV6-6 to TRBJ1-2; tentative D call: TRBD1 (5 bases). The V end was cut by 5 bases, the J end by 4 bases, with 14 bases between. This CDR3 spans 14 amino acids. Germline V CDR1 and CDR2: MNHNY, SVGAGI (reference sequence).

The chain recombines TRBV2 with TRBJ2-3; 8 bases fit TRBD2. This CDR3 comprises 16 residues. J gave up 5 bases and V 0 bases, and 7 bases lay outside the gene matches. Germline CDR1 reads SNHLY; CDR2 reads FYNNEI. The chain's CDR3 is CASSEAGAGGEDTQYF. CDR3 DNA sequence: TGTGCCAGCAGTGAAGCGGGGGCGGGGGGCGAAGATACGCAGTATTTT.